This T cell receptor beta chain was retrieved from a study of blood T cell repertoires in COVID-19 (dated by TCRdb to the early 2020s). For context, the study as a whole: The collaborator samples originated in the United States, Italy and Spain and spanned the acute and convalescent phases of COVID-19. The prospective study material was composed of cDNA or gDNA derived from T cells, B-cell-depleted T cells, or PBMCs. The dataset comprised deeply sampled blood TCRbeta repertoires from subjects exposed to, actively infected with, or recovered from COVID-19. A freely available public database, intended as a resource for researchers studying the immune response to SARS-CoV-2, is where the repertoires were released. The samples were drawn from the first 160 participants of the ongoing ImmuneRACE study and from 1,254 subjects provided by 6 global collaborators. The sample metadata nearly always contained a de-identified subject ID, COVID-19 status, age in years and sex. HLA class I and class II types, where available, came from metadata supplied by the sample provider rather than from assay-based typing. The study at large found these results: The amount of clinical and demographic metadata varied by source and participant and was provided uncurated.

One collaborating source in Seattle enrolled patients during active infection and followed them longitudinally through the course of disease. Each collaborating institution followed its own protocols to collect whole blood in K2EDTA tubes. For TCRbeta analysis, collaborators shipped samples in one of three forms: frozen whole blood, isolated PBMCs, or DNA extracted from either of those sample types. The immunoSEQ Assay, a bias-controlled multiplex PCR, was used to amplify TCRbeta CDR3 regions from genomic DNA. Per the source publication's procedure: The number of nucleated cells in each sample was estimated by amplification of reference gene primers within the assay. To quantify the absolute abundance of each unique TCRbeta CDR3 rearrangement, sequence reads were collapsed and filtered. Productive Simpson clonality was computed per sample as the square root of Simpson's diversity index over productive rearrangements. Sourced from immuneACCESS, this table was stored by TCRdb with only in-frame sequences that have V and J called. A share of the clones is absent; for the studies checked, an unresolved V gene accounts for under half, and the remainder has no known explanation. V and J calls and clone size are given by that table; D and trimming were obtained from the DNA. The sample records some 140,000 clones, roughly 84% of which are singletons. The top ten clones comprise 9.5% to 13% of the sample.

V sheds 0 bases and J sheds 5 bases, leaving 14 bases between their ends. CDR1 and CDR2 are read off the germline V gene (reference sequence) as LGHDT and YNNKEL. The CDR3 measures 16 amino acids from cysteine to phenylalanine. The sequence is cut down to CDR3 DNA, 48 bases in frame from base 1. A remark on this clone: Its antigen remains undetermined. There are no base qualities to consult, and no much larger clone falls within one base.

The TCR was taken from a woman aged 60-75 years with COVID-19, enrolled during active disease. The chain couples TRBV3-1 (or the pseudogene TRBV3-2) to TRBJ2-4; the D segment could be TRBD1, given 6 matching bases. What was sequenced was peripheral blood. The CDR3 reads as follows: CASSQEWGRTQNIQYF. The bases are TGTGCCAGCAGCCAAGAGTGGGGGCGCACTCAAAACATTCAGTACTTC.